A selection of T cell receptor beta chains follows, all from one sample in a study of T-cell memory formation after mild COVID-19. TCRdb reanalysed the 5' RACE reads using MiXCR and keeps one entry per CDR3 protein. The table shows just over 60,000 distinct CDR3 sequences, with 9% to 9.5% occurring only once. Sequences were obtained from PBMCs or a T cell subset sorted from them (not recorded which). These receptors originate from a man aged 18 to 29 who had mild COVID-19 (a few samples of this study predate the infection). Cell type and time point are not known. Each CDR3 is given with its conserved first and last residue. Each record gives: J gene, D gene, CDR3 length, V gene, clone size, CDR3 DNA, CDR3 protein. The D gene is left open where the match is weak. Rows give clone size only sometimes, using once, few, many, or a class for an expanded clone.

j_call: TRBJ2-5; d_call: NA; cdr3_length: 13; v_call: TRBV18; clone_size: many; cdr3_nt: TGTGCCAGCTCACCGGTGGGGCAGGAGACCCAGTACTTC; cdr3_aa: CASSPVGQETQYF
j_call: TRBJ2-2; d_call: TRBD1; cdr3_length: 15; v_call: TRBV5-1; clone_size: many; cdr3_nt: TGCGCCAGCAGCCCTCGGACAGGGAACACCGGGGAGCTGTTTTTT; cdr3_aa: CASSPRTGNTGELFF
j_call: TRBJ1-3; d_call: NA; cdr3_length: 15; v_call: TRBV3-1; clone_size: NA; cdr3_nt: TGTGCCAGCAGCCACACAGGCGTCTCTGGAAACACCATATATTTT; cdr3_aa: CASSHTGVSGNTIYF
j_call: TRBJ2-2; d_call: TRBD2; cdr3_length: 14; v_call: TRBV28; clone_size: many; cdr3_nt: TGTGCCAGCAGTTTAGGAGCGGGAGCCGGGGAGCTGTTTTTT; cdr3_aa: CASSLGAGAGELFF
j_call: TRBJ2-3; d_call: NA; cdr3_length: 13; v_call: TRBV4-3; clone_size: many; cdr3_nt: TGCGCCAGCAGCCGGGGGAGCTCAGATACGCAGTATTTT; cdr3_aa: CASSRGSSDTQYF
j_call: TRBJ1-2; d_call: NA; cdr3_length: 15; v_call: TRBV4-3; clone_size: NA; cdr3_nt: TGCGCCAGCAGCCAAGAAAATACAGCACCCTATGGCTACACCTTC; cdr3_aa: CASSQENTAPYGYTF
j_call: TRBJ2-3; d_call: TRBD2; cdr3_length: 15; v_call: TRBV5-1; clone_size: many; cdr3_nt: TGCGCCAGCAGCTCGGGACTAGCGGAGGCAGATACGCAGTATTTT; cdr3_aa: CASSSGLAEADTQYF
j_call: TRBJ2-5; d_call: NA; cdr3_length: 17; v_call: TRBV5-1; clone_size: few; cdr3_nt: TGCGCCAGCAGCCAGGAAATACTGGAGGGGGCCAGGAAGACCCAGTACTTC; cdr3_aa: CASSQEILEGARKTQYF
j_call: TRBJ1-5; d_call: TRBD1; cdr3_length: 19; v_call: TRBV12-3/TRBV12-4; clone_size: NA; cdr3_nt: TGTGCCAGCAGCAGCGACAGGGCCCTCAGTGTGATGAGCAATCAGCCCCAGCATTTT; cdr3_aa: CASSSDRALSVMSNQPQHF
j_call: TRBJ2-1; d_call: TRBD2; cdr3_length: 17; v_call: TRBV7-2; clone_size: many; cdr3_nt: TGTGCCAGCAGCTTAGCCCCTCTAGCGGGGGGCCTCCGGGAGCAGTTCTTC; cdr3_aa: CASSLAPLAGGLREQFF
j_call: TRBJ1-2; d_call: NA; cdr3_length: 11; v_call: TRBV25-1; clone_size: NA; cdr3_nt: TGTGCCAGCAGTGGAGGGAGAGGCTACACCTTC; cdr3_aa: CASSGGRGYTF
j_call: TRBJ2-7; d_call: NA; cdr3_length: 15; v_call: TRBV5-1; clone_size: many; cdr3_nt: TGCGCCAGCAGCTTTGGGTATCCTGAAGCCTACGAGCAGTACTTC; cdr3_aa: CASSFGYPEAYEQYF
j_call: TRBJ2-1; d_call: NA; cdr3_length: 14; v_call: TRBV5-1; clone_size: many; cdr3_nt: TGCGCCAGCACCTTCGTGGGGGTTTCCAATGAGCAGTTCTTC; cdr3_aa: CASTFVGVSNEQFF
j_call: TRBJ2-5; d_call: TRBD1; cdr3_length: 16; v_call: TRBV6-6; clone_size: few; cdr3_nt: TGTGCCAGCAGTTATCGGGCCAGGGGGCTCTTGCAGACCCAGTACTTC; cdr3_aa: CASSYRARGLLQTQYF
j_call: TRBJ2-6; d_call: NA; cdr3_length: 18; v_call: TRBV3-1; clone_size: few; cdr3_nt: TGTGCCAGCAGCGATCAACGCTCTGAAGGCTCTGGGGCCAACGTCCTGACTTTC; cdr3_aa: CASSDQRSEGSGANVLTF
j_call: TRBJ2-5; d_call: TRBD1; cdr3_length: 15; v_call: TRBV20-1; clone_size: once; cdr3_nt: TGCAGTGCTAGCCCGCGGACAGGGAGTCAAGAGACCCAGTACTTC; cdr3_aa: CSASPRTGSQETQYF
j_call: TRBJ2-4; d_call: NA; cdr3_length: 21; v_call: TRBV9; clone_size: NA; cdr3_nt: TGTGCCAGCAGCCCAGAGAGATCCGGGGGCAAAATAATCGGGTCCAAAAACATTCAGTACTTC; cdr3_aa: CASSPERSGGKIIGSKNIQYF
j_call: TRBJ1-4; d_call: NA; cdr3_length: 14; v_call: TRBV3-1; clone_size: NA; cdr3_nt: TGTGCCAGCAGCCGCTCGCGGGCGAATGAAAAACTGTTTTTT; cdr3_aa: CASSRSRANEKLFF
j_call: TRBJ1-2; d_call: NA; cdr3_length: 13; v_call: TRBV7-2; clone_size: few; cdr3_nt: TGTGCCAGCAGCTCTGCCGGGGGGAATGGCTACACCTTC; cdr3_aa: CASSSAGGNGYTF
j_call: TRBJ1-4; d_call: NA; cdr3_length: 15; v_call: TRBV28; clone_size: NA; cdr3_nt: TGTGCCAGCAGTTCACTAACGGGCACTAATGAAAAACTGTTTTTT; cdr3_aa: CASSSLTGTNEKLFF
j_call: TRBJ1-1; d_call: NA; cdr3_length: 13; v_call: TRBV6-1; clone_size: many; cdr3_nt: TGTGCCAGCAGTTCCGACAGGAACACTGAAGCTTTCTTT; cdr3_aa: CASSSDRNTEAFF
j_call: TRBJ1-1; d_call: NA; cdr3_length: 13; v_call: TRBV20-1; clone_size: many; cdr3_nt: TGCAGTGCCCCAACAGGGTCATCTACTGAAGCTTTCTTT; cdr3_aa: CSAPTGSSTEAFF
j_call: TRBJ1-6; d_call: NA; cdr3_length: 13; v_call: TRBV3-1; clone_size: NA; cdr3_nt: TGTGCCAGCAGCGGGACCTACGATTCACCCCTCCACTTT; cdr3_aa: CASSGTYDSPLHF
j_call: TRBJ2-3; d_call: TRBD2; cdr3_length: 17; v_call: TRBV4-2; clone_size: few; cdr3_nt: TGTGCCAGCAGCCAAGTGACTAGCGGGATGCGCACAGATACGCAGTATTTT; cdr3_aa: CASSQVTSGMRTDTQYF
j_call: TRBJ1-1; d_call: TRBD1; cdr3_length: 15; v_call: TRBV20-1; clone_size: few; cdr3_nt: TGCAGTGCTAGCGGGGGGGGACAGATGAACACTGAAGCTTTCTTT; cdr3_aa: CSASGGGQMNTEAFF
j_call: TRBJ2-7; d_call: NA; cdr3_length: 14; v_call: TRBV7-9; clone_size: many; cdr3_nt: TGTGCCAGCAGCCCAACCCGGGGATCCTACGAGCAGTACTTC; cdr3_aa: CASSPTRGSYEQYF
j_call: TRBJ2-1; d_call: NA; cdr3_length: 14; v_call: TRBV5-1; clone_size: NA; cdr3_nt: TGCGCCAGCAGCTTGGTTCTTGGTTTTAATGAGCAGTTCTTC; cdr3_aa: CASSLVLGFNEQFF
j_call: TRBJ1-5; d_call: NA; cdr3_length: 13; v_call: TRBV20-1; clone_size: NA; cdr3_nt: TGCAGTGCAGAGGGGGGGGAAGGTCAGCCCCAGCATTTT; cdr3_aa: CSAEGGEGQPQHF
j_call: TRBJ1-1; d_call: NA; cdr3_length: 13; v_call: TRBV12-3/TRBV12-4; clone_size: NA; cdr3_nt: TGTGCCAGCACTGTCATGGGGTACGCGTTCGCTTTCTTT; cdr3_aa: CASTVMGYAFAFF
j_call: TRBJ1-5; d_call: NA; cdr3_length: 17; v_call: TRBV4-1; clone_size: few; cdr3_nt: TGCGCCAGCAGCCTATCTTCGGGGGGGTGGATCGATCAGCCCCAGCATTTT; cdr3_aa: CASSLSSGGWIDQPQHF
j_call: TRBJ2-3; d_call: NA; cdr3_length: 18; v_call: TRBV15; clone_size: many; cdr3_nt: TGTGCCACCAGCAGAGTACGGGGGGCGCCGGACGGCACAGATACGCAGTATTTT; cdr3_aa: CATSRVRGAPDGTDTQYF
j_call: TRBJ2-5; d_call: TRBD1; cdr3_length: 15; v_call: TRBV29-1; clone_size: many; cdr3_nt: TGCAGCGTATCACTCGGGACAGGGGGCGTAAAGACCCAGTACTTC; cdr3_aa: CSVSLGTGGVKTQYF
j_call: TRBJ2-2; d_call: TRBD2; cdr3_length: 16; v_call: TRBV12-3/TRBV12-4; clone_size: NA; cdr3_nt: TGTGCCAGCAGCCAGGGACTAGCGGGGAACACCGGGGAGCTGTTTTTT; cdr3_aa: CASSQGLAGNTGELFF
j_call: TRBJ1-1; d_call: NA; cdr3_length: 14; v_call: TRBV5-1; clone_size: NA; cdr3_nt: TGCGCCAGCGGCCGGACAAGTATGAACACTGAAGCTTTCTTT; cdr3_aa: CASGRTSMNTEAFF
j_call: TRBJ2-2; d_call: NA; cdr3_length: 11; v_call: TRBV12-3/TRBV12-4; clone_size: many; cdr3_nt: TGTGCCAGCAGTTTTCCCGGGGAGCTGTTTTTT; cdr3_aa: CASSFPGELFF
j_call: TRBJ1-3; d_call: NA; cdr3_length: 15; v_call: TRBV5-1; clone_size: few; cdr3_nt: TGCGCCAGCAGCAAACCGACAGGCTCTGGAAACACCATATATTTT; cdr3_aa: CASSKPTGSGNTIYF
j_call: TRBJ1-1; d_call: TRBD1; cdr3_length: 16; v_call: TRBV5-1; clone_size: NA; cdr3_nt: TGCGCCAGCAGCCCTGACAGGGGGCAACTAAACACTGAAGCTTTCTTT; cdr3_aa: CASSPDRGQLNTEAFF
j_call: TRBJ2-2; d_call: TRBD2; cdr3_length: 15; v_call: TRBV4-3; clone_size: few; cdr3_nt: TGCGCCAGCAGCCAAGAGACTAGCGGGGCCGGGGAGCTGTTTTTT; cdr3_aa: CASSQETSGAGELFF
j_call: TRBJ1-2; d_call: NA; cdr3_length: 15; v_call: TRBV20-1; clone_size: few; cdr3_nt: TGCAGTGCTAATGGGGTACCGAGAGGGGATTATGGCTACACCTTC; cdr3_aa: CSANGVPRGDYGYTF
j_call: TRBJ2-3; d_call: NA; cdr3_length: 16; v_call: TRBV5-1; clone_size: few; cdr3_nt: TGCGCCAGCAGCTCCGGACGGGTGGCCGGCACAGATACGCAGTATTTT; cdr3_aa: CASSSGRVAGTDTQYF
j_call: TRBJ2-5; d_call: TRBD2; cdr3_length: 12; v_call: TRBV6-2/TRBV6-3; clone_size: few; cdr3_nt: TGTGCCAGCAGGGGACTAGAAGGGGCCCAGTACTTC; cdr3_aa: CASRGLEGAQYF
j_call: TRBJ1-2; d_call: NA; cdr3_length: 13; v_call: TRBV5-1; clone_size: few; cdr3_nt: TGCGCCAGCAGCTCCCAGGGAGAAGGTGGCTACACCTTC; cdr3_aa: CASSSQGEGGYTF
j_call: TRBJ2-4; d_call: NA; cdr3_length: 13; v_call: TRBV5-1; clone_size: many; cdr3_nt: TGCGCCAGCAGCGTACTAGGAGGAAACATTCAGTACTTC; cdr3_aa: CASSVLGGNIQYF
j_call: TRBJ2-3; d_call: NA; cdr3_length: 16; v_call: TRBV25-1; clone_size: few; cdr3_nt: TGTGCCAGCAGTGACCAACTCAATCTCCTGGGGGACACGCAGTATTTT; cdr3_aa: CASSDQLNLLGDTQYF
j_call: TRBJ2-5; d_call: NA; cdr3_length: 11; v_call: TRBV5-1; clone_size: many; cdr3_nt: TGCGCCAGCAGGGGAGAGATCACCCAGTACTTC; cdr3_aa: CASRGEITQYF
j_call: TRBJ2-3; d_call: NA; cdr3_length: 14; v_call: TRBV7-3; clone_size: NA; cdr3_nt: TGTGCCAGCAGCTTATTGGGTGGAACAGATACGCAGTATTTT; cdr3_aa: CASSLLGGTDTQYF
j_call: TRBJ2-5; d_call: TRBD2; cdr3_length: 17; v_call: TRBV4-2; clone_size: NA; cdr3_nt: TGTGCCAGCAGCCGAGACGGTTCTAGCGGGGGTTATGAGACCCAGTACTTC; cdr3_aa: CASSRDGSSGGYETQYF
j_call: TRBJ2-5; d_call: NA; cdr3_length: 15; v_call: TRBV5-1; clone_size: few; cdr3_nt: TGCGCCAGCAGCTTGGCCGCAGGGACCCAAGAGACCCAGTACTTC; cdr3_aa: CASSLAAGTQETQYF
j_call: TRBJ2-1; d_call: NA; cdr3_length: 12; v_call: TRBV20-1; clone_size: NA; cdr3_nt: TGCAGTGCTAGAGAGGCCCGCGATGAGCAGTTCTTC; cdr3_aa: CSAREARDEQFF
j_call: TRBJ2-1; d_call: TRBD2; cdr3_length: 15; v_call: TRBV6-5; clone_size: few; cdr3_nt: TGTGCCAGCAGTATCGGGGCGGGGGGGTACAATGAGCAGTTCTTC; cdr3_aa: CASSIGAGGYNEQFF
j_call: TRBJ2-3; d_call: NA; cdr3_length: 11; v_call: TRBV6-1; clone_size: few; cdr3_nt: TGTGCCAGCAGTGGTTGGGATACGCAGTATTTT; cdr3_aa: CASSGWDTQYF
j_call: TRBJ2-6; d_call: NA; cdr3_length: 17; v_call: TRBV5-1; clone_size: few; cdr3_nt: TGCGCCAGCAGCTTGGAGGGCACCCGGGTTGGGGCCAACGTCCTGACTTTC; cdr3_aa: CASSLEGTRVGANVLTF
j_call: TRBJ2-3; d_call: TRBD1; cdr3_length: 14; v_call: TRBV9; clone_size: many; cdr3_nt: TGTGCCAGCAGCTCGGACAGGGTCACAGATACGCAGTATTTT; cdr3_aa: CASSSDRVTDTQYF
j_call: TRBJ2-5; d_call: NA; cdr3_length: 14; v_call: TRBV18; clone_size: many; cdr3_nt: TGTGCCAGCTCACCATCTTATCTAGAAGAGACCCAGTACTTC; cdr3_aa: CASSPSYLEETQYF